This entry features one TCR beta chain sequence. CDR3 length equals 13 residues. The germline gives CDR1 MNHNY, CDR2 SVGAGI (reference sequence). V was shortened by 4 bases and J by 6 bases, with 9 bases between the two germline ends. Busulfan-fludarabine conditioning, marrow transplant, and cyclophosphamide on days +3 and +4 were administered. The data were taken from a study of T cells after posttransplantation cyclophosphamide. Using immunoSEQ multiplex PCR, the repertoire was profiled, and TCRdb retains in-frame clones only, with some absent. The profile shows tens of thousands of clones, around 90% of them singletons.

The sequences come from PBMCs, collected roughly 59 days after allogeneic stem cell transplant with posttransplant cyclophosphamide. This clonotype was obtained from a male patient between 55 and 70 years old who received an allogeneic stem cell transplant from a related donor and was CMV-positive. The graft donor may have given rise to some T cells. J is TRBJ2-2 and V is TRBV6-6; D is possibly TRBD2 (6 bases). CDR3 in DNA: TGTGCCAGCAGTTGGTCGGGGGCCGGGGAGCTGTTTTTT. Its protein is CASSWSGAGELFF.